This T cell receptor beta chain was obtained from a study of T cells in Graves' hyperthyroidism and ophthalmopathy. Each 10 ml fresh peripheral blood draw supplied the PBMCs. This clonotype was found many times. From RNA transcripts, TCR beta CDR3 regions were amplified. With the HTBI primer set, the TCR CDR3 went through a first round of RT-PCR. Each CDR3 protein gets one entry after TCRdb re-called the multiplex PCR reads with MiXCR. This table holds around 620,000 distinct CDR3 sequences, about 16% found once. The specimen sequenced was blood. This receptor was identified in a woman aged 30 to 39 with Graves' hyperthyroidism.

As DNA, the CDR3 is TGTGCCAGCAGTTTATCGGTAACCTACGAGCAGTACTTC. Amino acids: CASSLSVTYEQYF. The chain has TRBV27 and TRBJ2-7; D gene uncertain. The CDR3 consists of 13 residues. The germline V gene encodes CDR1 MNHEY and CDR2 SMNVEV (reference sequence). V shed 0 bases and J shed 2 bases, with 5 bases lying between them.